The rows below give T cell receptor beta chains drawn from one sample of a study of CD8 T cells in Susac syndrome. TCRdb re-called the immunoSEQ multiplex PCR reads with MiXCR, one entry per CDR3 protein. The sample has about 300,000 distinct CDR3 sequences, 92% seen once; the top ten hold approximately 0.065%. Input material: CD4+ T cells from PBMCs. The receptors stem from a human donor with multiple sclerosis. Each CDR3 is given with its conserved first and last residue. The D gene is left open where the match is weak. For some rows the clone size is stated as once, few or many, or as a class when expanded; others skip it.

cdr3_nt	cdr3_aa	clone_size	d_call	cdr3_length	v_call	j_call
TGTGCCAGCAGCCGACCCCGACAGGCAGATACGCAGTATTTT	CASSRPRQADTQYF	.	.	14	TRBV3-1	TRBJ2-3
TGTGCCAGCAGCCAAGGGCTAGCGGGGGCCCTTACGCAGTATTTT	CASSQGLAGALTQYF	.	TRBD2	15	TRBV14	TRBJ2-3
TGCGCCAGCAGCCTGGTAGCGGGGGGGGCCGGGGAGCTGTTTTTT	CASSLVAGGAGELFF	.	TRBD2	15	TRBV4-3	TRBJ2-2
TGCAGTGCTAGGGGGGGTGCGAATTCCTACGAGCAGTACTTC	CSARGGANSYEQYF	.	.	14	TRBV20-1	TRBJ2-7
TGCGCCAGCAGCTCGAGGGGATTCTATGGCTACACCTTC	CASSSRGFYGYTF	.	.	13	TRBV5-1	TRBJ1-2
TGCGCCAGCAGCCCGCCAATCGGCACAGATACGCAGTATTTT	CASSPPIGTDTQYF	.	.	14	TRBV5-1	TRBJ2-3
TGTGCCAGCAGTGCGGGGCTTAACACTGAAGCTTTCTTT	CASSAGLNTEAFF	few	.	13	TRBV12-3/TRBV12-4	TRBJ1-1
TGCAGCGTTGGGGAAGCGGGACCCACAGATACGCAGTATTTT	CSVGEAGPTDTQYF	.	TRBD2	14	TRBV29-1	TRBJ2-3
TGTGCCAGCAGCTCCCTCCCCACGACCAGCACAGATACGCAGTATTTT	CASSSLPTTSTDTQYF	.	.	16	TRBV11-2	TRBJ2-3
TGTGCCAGCAGCCAACCCGCCACCTCTGGAAACACCATATATTTT	CASSQPATSGNTIYF	once	.	15	TRBV4-2	TRBJ1-3
TGCAGTGCTCCCGGGACCACCGGGGAGCTGTTTTTT	CSAPGTTGELFF	once	.	12	TRBV20-1	TRBJ2-2
TGTGCCAGCAGCTTGGCTCGGGGGGGAGAGACCCAGTACTTC	CASSLARGGETQYF	few	TRBD2	14	TRBV7-2	TRBJ2-5
TGCGCCAGCAGCCAAACCCCCTCCCCAGGAGAACGAGATACGCAGTATTTT	CASSQTPSPGERDTQYF	.	.	17	TRBV4-3	TRBJ2-3
TGTGCCAGCAGCTTAGCAACGGCGGGAGTCCAGCGACTGGGTGAGCAGTTCTTC	CASSLATAGVQRLGEQFF	.	TRBD2	18	TRBV7-8	TRBJ2-1
TGCAGTCGGGCGACGGGCACAGATCAGCCCCAGCATTTT	CSRATGTDQPQHF	.	.	13	TRBV20-1	TRBJ1-5
TGCAGTGCTAGACACCCGTCTCAATGGGGACAAGAGACCCAGTACTTC	CSARHPSQWGQETQYF	once	.	16	TRBV20-1	TRBJ2-5
TGCGCCAGCAGCTTGGTAGGGGGACGGACCGGGGAGCTGTTTTTT	CASSLVGGRTGELFF	.	.	15	TRBV5-1	TRBJ2-2
TGTGCCAGCAGTTACTCGACGGGGACGTCAGGGGATGAAGCTTTCTTT	CASSYSTGTSGDEAFF	.	.	16	TRBV6-6	TRBJ1-1
TGCAGGGCCGCCCCCGACATGAACACTGAAGCTTTCTTT	CRAAPDMNTEAFF	.	.	13	TRBV20-1	TRBJ1-1
TGTGCCAGCAGTACCCCCCCTGAGAACACTGAAGCTTTCTTT	CASSTPPENTEAFF	.	.	14	TRBV12-3/TRBV12-4	TRBJ1-1
TGTGCCAGTAGATCAACGGACTGGAGCTCCTACAATGAGCAGTTCTTC	CASRSTDWSSYNEQFF	.	.	16	TRBV19	TRBJ2-1
TGTGCCAGCAGTTTTATCGGGAGGGCCTACAATGAGCAGTTCTTC	CASSFIGRAYNEQFF	.	TRBD2	15	TRBV12-3/TRBV12-4	TRBJ2-1
TGTGCCAGCAGCAAAGCGGGGCGCACAGATACGCAGTATTTT	CASSKAGRTDTQYF	.	TRBD2	14	TRBV7-2	TRBJ2-3
TGTGCCAGCAGCCAAGGCGGGGGGTTTTCGGAGACCCAGTACTTC	CASSQGGGFSETQYF	.	TRBD2	15	TRBV6-1	TRBJ2-5
TGTGCCAGCAGCTTGAGGCCAGGGGATGGCTACACCTTC	CASSLRPGDGYTF	.	.	13	TRBV5-5	TRBJ1-2
TGCAGCGTTACCCGGGGGGCAAACACTGAAGCTTTCTTT	CSVTRGANTEAFF	.	.	13	TRBV29-1	TRBJ1-1
TGTGCCAGAGGACGCGAGCAGTTCTTC	CARGREQFF	.	.	9	TRBV19	TRBJ2-1
TGTGCCAGCAGCAACCTCCGGGACAGAATCTATGGCTACACCTTC	CASSNLRDRIYGYTF	.	TRBD1	15	TRBV7-2	TRBJ1-2
TGTGCCAGCAGCTTTAGCGGGAGGCCCGACAATGAGCAGTTCTTC	CASSFSGRPDNEQFF	.	TRBD2	15	TRBV11-1	TRBJ2-1
TGCAGTGCGGCCCGAGGAGCCCAATTATACGAGCAGTACTTC	CSAARGAQLYEQYF	.	.	14	TRBV20-1	TRBJ2-7
TGTGCCAGCAGCTCTGCGGCGGGGGGTCCCTACGAGCAGTACTTC	CASSSAAGGPYEQYF	.	TRBD2	15	TRBV6-6	TRBJ2-7
TGTGCCAGCAGCTTAGGGGCGGGGGGGCGCAATGAGCAGTTCTTC	CASSLGAGGRNEQFF	.	TRBD2	15	TRBV7-3	TRBJ2-1
TGCAGCCACCGGGACAGGGTAACGTTCGAGCAGTACTTC	CSHRDRVTFEQYF	.	TRBD1	13	TRBV20-1	TRBJ2-7
TGCAGTGCTCACGGGACTAGCAACACCGGGGAGCTGTTTTTT	CSAHGTSNTGELFF	.	TRBD2	14	TRBV20-1	TRBJ2-2
TGTGCCAGCAGCTTCTTACAGGGTCGGGGCAATGAGCAGTTCTTC	CASSFLQGRGNEQFF	.	.	15	TRBV11-2	TRBJ2-1
TGTGCCAGCAGTGAAACCGGGGTGAGAGGCTACACCTTC	CASSETGVRGYTF	once	.	13	TRBV2	TRBJ1-2
TGCAGTGCTCTGACGGGAGCGTACTACAATGAGCAGTTCTTC	CSALTGAYYNEQFF	.	.	14	TRBV20-1	TRBJ2-1
TGCAGCGTTGATTCTTACCTAAACACCGGGGAGCTGTTTTTT	CSVDSYLNTGELFF	.	.	14	TRBV29-1	TRBJ2-2
TGTGCCAGCAGCTTGACCGGGCGAAATGAGCAGTTCTTC	CASSLTGRNEQFF	.	.	13	TRBV5-5	TRBJ2-1
TGCGCCAGCAGTGTAAAGGGGGCGTATGGCTACACCTTC	CASSVKGAYGYTF	.	TRBD1	13	TRBV10-1	TRBJ1-2
TGTGCCAGCTCACCACGGGTGACAGGGGGCTATGGCTACACCTTC	CASSPRVTGGYGYTF	once	TRBD1	15	TRBV18	TRBJ1-2
TGTGCCAGCAGTGCCTCGCCAGGGGCTAACAATCAGCCCCAGCATTTT	CASSASPGANNQPQHF	.	.	16	TRBV6-2/TRBV6-3	TRBJ1-5
TGTGCCAGCAGCACGCTTAGCGGGGGACCCACCGGGGAGCTGTTTTTT	CASSTLSGGPTGELFF	.	TRBD2	16	TRBV9	TRBJ2-2
TGTGCCAGCAGCACCACCCGCCGGGGGCTCAATCAGCCCCAGCATTTT	CASSTTRRGLNQPQHF	.	.	16	TRBV6-1	TRBJ1-5
TGTGCCAGCAGTTTCGGTCGGATGAACACTGAAGCTTTCTTT	CASSFGRMNTEAFF	.	.	14	TRBV12-3/TRBV12-4	TRBJ1-1
TGTGCCAGCAGCCATCTAAACAGGGCCTACGAGCAGTACTTC	CASSHLNRAYEQYF	.	.	14	TRBV3-1	TRBJ2-7